The 17 T cell receptor beta chains given below trace back to one sample, sequenced in a study of blood T cell repertoires in COVID-19. Sequenced by immunoSEQ multiplex PCR; TCRdb stores in-frame clones only, minus some. The sample contains some 700,000 clones, 85% to 90% of which appear only once. Sequences were obtained from peripheral blood. Source of these receptors: a woman under 30 with acute or convalescent COVID-19.

The chain links TRBV4-1 to TRBJ1-5; D is possibly TRBD1 (5 bases). V was trimmed by 4 bases and J by 7 bases, leaving 17 bases between them. The CDR3 consists of 15 residues. The germline CDR1 and CDR2 sequences are MGHRA and YSYEKL. The CDR3 sequence is CASSLGGGNGQPQHF. The CDR3 nucleotides are TGCGCCAGCAGCCTTGGTGGGGGGAATGGACAGCCCCAGCATTTT.

This clone was seen a single time. The chain recombines TRBV4-3 with TRBJ2-7; 8 bases align to TRBD1. V gave up 0 bases and J gave up 3 bases; unmatched junction bases: 4. The CDR3 is 15 amino acids. CDR1 and CDR2 from the germline V gene are LGHNA and YSLEER. The CDR3: CASSQDWTGFYEQYF. CDR3 nucleotide sequence: TGCGCCAGCAGCCAAGACTGGACAGGGTTCTACGAGCAGTACTTC.

The chain links TRBV7-8 to TRBJ1-6; TRBD1 matches at 7 bases. V gave up 0 bases and J gave up 7 bases; unmatched junction bases: 3. CDR3 size: 15 residues. CDR1 is SGHVS, CDR2 FQNEAQ, per germline. CDR3 DNA sequence: TGTGCCAGCAGCTTAGCGGGACAGAAGAATTCACCCCTCCACTTT. Residues: CASSLAGQKNSPLHF.

The chain combines TRBV4-1 with TRBJ1-2, with TRBD1 as a possible D gene (6 bases). The CDR3 length is 14 residues. Per germline, CDR1 MGHRA and CDR2 YSYEKL. V was cut by 2 bases and J by 4 bases, with 11 bases left in between. The CDR3 sequence is CASSQTGTSYGYTF. The DNA of the CDR3 is TGCGCCAGCAGCCAAACGGGGACAAGCTATGGCTACACCTTC.

The chain links TRBV2 to TRBJ1-3; tentative D call: TRBD1 (6 bases). The CDR3 has 13 amino acids. V was cut by 10 bases and J by 0 bases, with 10 bases left in between. Germline V gives CDR1 SNHLY, CDR2 FYNNEI. In DNA form, the CDR3 reads TGTGCCATGCAGGGGAACTCTGGAAACACCATATATTTT. The encoded protein is CAMQGNSGNTIYF.

The rearrangement uses TRBV10-3 and TRBJ1-5, with 8 bases identical to TRBD1. CDR3 length: 15 residues. Per germline, CDR1 ENHRY and CDR2 SYGVKD. V was clipped by 4 bases and J by 3 bases; unmatched bases: 5. The CDR3 nucleotides read TGTGCCATCAGTGCCGGACAGGGACTCAATCAGCCCCAGCATTTT. Translating gives CAISAGQGLNQPQHF.

This clone came up a few times. This rearrangement joins TRBV9 to TRBJ1-1, with 11 nucleotides matching TRBD1. V shed 4 bases and J 3 bases; nucleotides not matched to a gene: 5. The CDR3 is 15 residues long. The V gene's germline CDR1 is SGDLS and CDR2 YYNGEE. CDR3 amino acids: CASSPRDRGDTEAFF. CDR3 nucleotide sequence: TGTGCCAGCAGCCCACGGGACAGGGGGGACACTGAAGCTTTCTTT.

This chain connects TRBV4-2 to TRBJ2-1; TRBD2 matches at 10 bases. J gave up 3 bases and V 1 base, and 15 bases lay outside the gene matches. Germline V gene data show CDR1 as LGHNA and CDR2 as YNFKEQ. The CDR3 is made up of 20 amino acids. The CDR3 is CASSQGILAGGTEFYNEQFF. The CDR3 region has the DNA TGTGCCAGCAGCCAAGGAATTTTAGCGGGGGGAACCGAATTCTACAATGAGCAGTTCTTC.

The chain links TRBV4-1 to TRBJ2-5, with D maybe TRBD2 (7 bases). Germline CDR1 is MGHRA and CDR2 is YSYEKL. This CDR3 is built from 15 residues. V was shortened by 0 bases and J by 5 bases, with 13 bases between the two germline ends. The CDR3 reads CASSQERGGVETQYF. The DNA for the CDR3 is TGCGCCAGCAGCCAAGAGAGGGGGGGCGTCGAGACCCAGTACTTC.

The chain carries TRBV27 and TRBJ2-2; possibly TRBD1 for D (7 bases). V dropped 6 bases and J dropped 7 bases, with 18 bases sitting between them. The CDR3 is 15 amino acids. Germline V gene data show CDR1 as MNHEY and CDR2 as SMNVEV (reference sequence). The CDR3 spells CASSRLTGRSGELFF. The CDR3 DNA follows: TGTGCCAGCAGCCGACTGACAGGGAGGAGCGGGGAGCTGTTTTTT.

This chain connects TRBV9 to TRBJ1-4; no firm D call. CDR3 length: 15 residues. Trimming pared 4 bases from V and 5 bases from J, leaving 15 bases between. Germline V gene lookup returns CDR1 SGDLS and CDR2 YYNGEE. CDR3 DNA: TGTGCCAGCAGCCTAAGCATAGCCCTAAATGAAAAACTGTTTTTT. Translation gives CASSLSIALNEKLFF.

The chain combines TRBV27 with TRBJ2-3; D possibly corresponds to TRBD2 (6 bases). This CDR3 has 13 amino acids. CDR1 and CDR2 (germline): MNHEY, SMNVEV (reference sequence). V was shortened by 5 bases and J by 7 bases, with 13 bases between the two germline ends. CDR3 protein: CASSGRDFYTQYF. CDR3 DNA: TGTGCCAGCAGTGGCCGGGACTTTTATACGCAGTATTTT.

V usage is TRBV9 and J usage is TRBJ2-2; D ambiguous. This CDR3 contains 16 residues. Germline CDR1 and CDR2: SGDLS and YYNGEE. V was pared by 0 bases and J by 0 bases, with 9 bases between. The CDR3, as DNA: TGTGCCAGCAGCGTAGTAGCTACGTCGAACACCGGGGAGCTGTTTTTT. It codes for CASSVVATSNTGELFF.

V gene TRBV6-2 or TRBV6-3 combines with J gene TRBJ2-7; possibly TRBD1 for D (5 bases). Trimming stripped 0 bases from V and 1 base from J, with 13 bases between. Germline values: CDR1 MNHEY, CDR2 SVGEGT. This CDR3 has 16 amino acids. Here the CDR3 DNA reads TGTGCCAGCAGTTACTCGACCAGGGAATGGTCCTACGAGCAGTACTTC. This translates into CASSYSTREWSYEQYF.

The gene calls are TRBV6-5 and TRBJ2-5, with a tentative D call TRBD1 (5 bases). Germline V gives CDR1 MNHEY, CDR2 SVGAGI. The CDR3 runs to 13 residues. Trimming took 4 bases from V and 4 from J, leaving 10 bases between them. CDR3 sequence: CASSFARGETQYF. In DNA, the CDR3 is TGTGCCAGCAGTTTCGCAAGGGGAGAGACCCAGTACTTC.

The rearrangement uses TRBV24-1 and TRBJ2-2; 8 bases line up with TRBD2. Germline values: CDR1 KGHDR, CDR2 SFDVKD. This CDR3 is built from 16 residues. With 1 base clipped from V and 7 bases from J, the junction kept 7 bases outside the gene matches. This CDR3 reads CATSDFRGGRIGELFF. As DNA, the CDR3 is TGTGCCACCAGTGATTTCCGGGGGGGGCGTATCGGGGAGCTGTTTTTT.

The chain has TRBV19 and TRBJ1-6; D ambiguous. Germline V gene sequence: CDR1 LNHDA, CDR2 SQIVND (reference sequence). The CDR3 sequence is 14 residues long. Trimming left V 3 bases short and J 6 bases short, with 9 bases between. CDR3 coding DNA: TGTGCCAGTAGTATTGAGACTCTTAATTCACCCCTCCACTTT. Protein sequence: CASSIETLNSPLHF. The complete variable domain, with remaining parts taken from reference TRBV19 and TRBJ1-6, reads DGGITQSPKYLFRKEGQNVTLSCEQNLNHDAMYWYRQDPGQGLRLIYYSQIVNDFQKGDIAEGYSVSREKKESFPLTVTSAQKNPTAFYLCASSIETLNSPLHFGNGTRLTVT.